A single sample gave rise to the 21 T cell receptor beta chains below, sequenced in a study of blood T cell repertoires in COVID-19. Here immunoSEQ multiplex PCR was the method, and the copy in TCRdb shows in-frame clones only, minus some. Of about 36,000 clones in the sample, more than 80% were seen once. The sequencing input was peripheral blood. All receptors derive from a human donor in a cohort sampled during active or convalescent COVID-19. The donor label of this sample is uncertain.

This chain connects TRBV9 to TRBJ2-1, with 11 positions matching TRBD2. The CDR3 is 15 amino acids. Germline lookup yields CDR1 SGDLS and CDR2 YYNGEE. V was pared by 4 bases and J by 5 bases, with 5 bases of the junction left unmatched. The CDR3 coding sequence is TGTGCCAGCAGCCCCTCGGGACTAGCGGACAATGAGCAGTTCTTC. Protein sequence: CASSPSGLADNEQFF.

This clone was counted ten times or more. The CDR3 DNA is TGTGCCAGCAGCGTAGCCGGGACTACTAGCACAGATACGCAGTATTTT. It codes for CASSVAGTTSTDTQYF. This sequence joins TRBV7-3 and TRBJ2-3, with 7 positions matching TRBD2. V was pared by 5 bases and J by 0 bases, with 8 bases of the junction left unmatched. This CDR3 comprises 16 residues. Germline V gene sequence: CDR1 SGHTA, CDR2 FQGTGA.

This clone was detected a few times. The genes are TRBV5-4 and TRBJ1-3; 7 bases fit TRBD1. Germline CDR1 is SGHNT and CDR2 is YYREEE (reference sequence). The V segment lost 4 bases and the J segment 2 bases; nucleotides outside the gene matches: 6. The CDR3 extends over 15 amino acids. The CDR3 DNA follows: TGTGCCAGCAGCGGCGGGACAGCTCCTGGAAACACCATATATTTT. Amino acid sequence: CASSGGTAPGNTIYF.

The V call is TRBV9, the J call TRBJ2-7; 8 bases match TRBD2. Germline V CDR1 and CDR2: SGDLS, YYNGEE. The CDR3 has 15 residues. The V gene end was trimmed by 0 bases and the J gene end by 3 bases; junction bases not matched to a gene: 5. CDR3 protein: CASSVDGRDHYEQYF. The CDR3 region has the DNA TGTGCCAGCAGCGTAGACGGGAGGGACCACTACGAGCAGTACTTC.

The chain combines TRBV5-1 with TRBJ2-5; 16 bases map to TRBD2. Germline trimming cut 4 bases from V and 5 bases from J; bases unmatched to any gene: 11. CDR1 SGHRS and CDR2 YFSETQ come from the germline V gene. This CDR3 is built from 18 residues. The CDR3 region has the DNA TGCGCCAGCAGCCGCTCGGGACTAGCGGGAGGGCCAGGGGAGACCCAGTACTTC. Residues: CASSRSGLAGGPGETQYF. Variable domain in full (rest from reference TRBV5-1 and TRBJ2-5): KAGVTQTPRYLIKTRGQQVTLSCSPISGHRSVSWYQQTPGQGLQFLFEYFSETQRNKGNFPGRFSGRQFSNSRSEMNVSTLELGDSALYLCASSRSGLAGGPGETQYFGPGTRLLVL.

For the CDR3, the DNA is TGTGCCAGCAGCTTGCGACTAGCGGGAGCGGGTACCGGGGAGCTGTTTTTT. This encodes CASSLRLAGAGTGELFF. The chain employs TRBV7-9 and TRBJ2-2, with TRBD2 identical over 12 bases. Trimming took 3 bases from V and 5 from J; bases not matched to a gene: 7. The CDR3 consists of 17 residues. Germline lookup yields CDR1 SEHNR and CDR2 FQNEAQ (reference sequence). The full variable domain, with the rest looked up from reference TRBV7-9 and TRBJ2-2, is DTGVSQNPRHKITKRGQNVTFRCDPISEHNRLYWYRQTLGQGPEFLTYFQNEAQLEKSRLLSDRFSAERPKGSFSTLEIQRTEQGDSAMYLCASSLRLAGAGTGELFFGEGSRLTVL.

In this sample, this clone turned up once. This rearrangement joins TRBV5-1 to TRBJ2-7, with TRBD1 matching over 9 bases. Looked up from germline, CDR1 is SGHRS and CDR2 is YFSETQ. V shed 2 bases, J shed 2 bases, and the junction held 11 bases outside the gene matches. The CDR3 covers 17 residues. CDR3 in amino acids: CASSLRTGAGWAYEQYF. CDR3 DNA: TGCGCCAGCAGCTTACGGACAGGGGCCGGGTGGGCCTACGAGCAGTACTTC.

J is TRBJ1-6 and V is TRBV6-2 or TRBV6-3; D unresolved. CDR1 is MNHEY, CDR2 SVGEGT, per germline. Trimming left V 2 bases short and J 8 bases short, with 16 bases between. CDR3 size: 16 residues. The DNA of the CDR3 is TGTGCCAGCAGTTACAGTCCCGGTGAGGTCGATTCACCCCTCCACTTT. Its protein product is CASSYSPGEVDSPLHF.

The genes are TRBV30 and TRBJ1-1, with D perhaps TRBD1 (6 bases). The CDR3 is 15 amino acids. Germline CDR1 and CDR2: GTSNPN and SVGIG (reference sequence). V lost 4 bases, J lost 5 bases, and 20 bases lay in between. The CDR3, as DNA: TGTGCCTGGAATCCCAAAGGGGGGGCATGGACTGAAGCTTTCTTT. Translated: CAWNPKGGAWTEAFF.

The chain recombines TRBV5-6 with TRBJ1-2; 9 positions agree with TRBD1. V lost 3 bases, J lost 6 bases, and 6 bases stayed unmatched. The CDR3 extends over 14 amino acids. Germline V gene data show CDR1 as SGHDT and CDR2 as YYEEEE. The CDR3 reads CASSWGTGRDGYTF. The CDR3 DNA sequence: TGTGCCAGCAGCTGGGGGACAGGGAGGGATGGCTACACCTTC.

The V gene is TRBV30, the J gene TRBJ1-2; a weak D match, TRBD1 (6 bases). Germline assignment: CDR1 GTSNPN and CDR2 SVGIG (reference sequence). The V and J ends lost 2 bases and 4 bases respectively, with 14 bases between them. The length of the CDR3 is 14 residues. The CDR3 DNA sequence: TGTGCCTGGAGTCACCCTGGACAGTTCTATGGCTACACCTTC. Amino acids: CAWSHPGQFYGYTF.

The chain has TRBV5-1 and TRBJ1-1; possible D gene TRBD1, 5 bases. Germline lookup yields CDR1 SGHRS and CDR2 YFSETQ. This CDR3 region has 15 residues. The V gene lost 4 bases and the J gene lost 1 base, with 14 bases spanning the gap. The CDR3 protein is CASSPGSTANTEAFF. Here the CDR3 DNA reads TGCGCCAGCAGCCCGGGTTCGACAGCGAACACTGAAGCTTTCTTT.

This sequence joins TRBV3-1 (or the pseudogene TRBV3-2) and TRBJ1-3; 7 bases are shared with TRBD1. J gave up 4 bases and V 3 bases, and 3 bases lay outside the gene matches. The CDR3 is made up of 14 amino acids. Germline values: CDR1 LGHDT, CDR2 YNNKEL (reference sequence). The DNA of the CDR3 is TGTGCCAGCAGCCAGGGGGGACAGGGAAACACCATATATTTT. As protein: CASSQGGQGNTIYF.

The table lists this clone with a few counts. J is TRBJ1-4 and V is TRBV7-9; D perhaps matches TRBD1 (6 bases). There are 15 residues in the CDR3. Trimming took off 1 base at V and 7 bases at J, with 13 bases between the two ends. Germline CDR1 is SEHNR and CDR2 is FQNEAQ (reference sequence). The CDR3 loop reads CASSLGVRGAEKLFF. Here the CDR3 DNA reads TGTGCCAGCAGCTTAGGGGTCAGGGGCGCTGAAAAACTGTTTTTT.

Written as DNA, the CDR3 is TGCGCCAGCAGCCACCTGACAGCCCCCACTGAAGCTTTCTTT. It translates to CASSHLTAPTEAFF. The rearrangement uses TRBV4-3 and TRBJ1-1, with D maybe TRBD1 (5 bases). V lost 3 bases and J 4 bases, leaving 12 bases between the germline ends. Germline V gene lookup returns CDR1 LGHNA and CDR2 YSLEER. This CDR3 has 14 amino acids.

As for this clone: One end of the junction is discordant with germline, which a read error may explain. The J gene is TRBJ2-1, the V gene TRBV7-7; 12 bases fit TRBD2. The CDR3 contains 17 residues. In germline, CDR1 is SSHAT, CDR2 FNYEAQ (reference sequence). The CDR3 nucleotides are TGTGCTAGCAGCTTAAGTGGTTCTAGCGGGAGGGACAATGAGCAGTTCTTC. It specifies CASSLSGSSGRDNEQFF. The full variable domain, with the rest looked up from reference TRBV7-7 and TRBJ2-1, is GAGVSQSPRYKVTKRGQDVTLRCDPISSHATLYWYQQALGQGPEFLTYFNYEAQPDKSGLPSDRFSAERPEGSISTLTIQRTEQRDSAMYRCASSLSGSSGRDNEQFFGPGTRLTVL.

The table lists this clone with a count of one. V gene TRBV3-1 (or the pseudogene TRBV3-2) combines with J gene TRBJ2-1; 9 bases are a match to TRBD2. Losses at the gene ends were 3 bases for V and 4 bases for J; bases not matched to a gene: 7. The CDR3 runs 16 residues. Germline CDR1 reads LGHDT; CDR2 reads YNNKEL (reference sequence). CDR3 amino acids: CASSHTGSGGYNEQFF. The CDR3 DNA reads TGTGCCAGCAGCCACACTGGTAGCGGGGGTTACAATGAGCAGTTCTTC.

This chain joins TRBV7-8 and TRBJ1-4; possible D gene TRBD1, 5 bases. V dropped 5 bases and J dropped 5 bases, with 15 bases sitting between them. The CDR3 runs to 15 residues. Germline CDR1 and CDR2: SGHVS and FQNEAQ. As DNA, the CDR3 is TGTGCCAGCAGCCCCCAGGGAGGGGTCAATGAAAAACTGTTTTTT. Translated: CASSPQGGVNEKLFF.

The V gene is TRBV15, the J gene TRBJ2-5, with 7 bases fitting TRBD1. V was pared by 0 bases and J by 2 bases, with 18 bases of the junction left unmatched. CDR1 is LNHNV and CDR2 is YYDKDF in the germline V gene (reference sequence). CDR3 length equals 20 residues. CDR3 residues: CATSRDERWRRDSHQETQYF. CDR3 DNA sequence: TGTGCCACCAGCAGAGATGAGAGGTGGCGACGGGACAGTCATCAAGAGACCCAGTACTTC.

The V call is TRBV12-5, the J call TRBJ2-5, with a possible D match to TRBD2 (6 bases). Trimming removed 5 bases at V and 5 bases at J, with 12 bases between. Germline loops: CDR1 LGHNT, CDR2 FRNRAP. The length of the CDR3 is 13 residues. CDR3 sequence (DNA): TGTGCTAGTGGTCCGGGTGGAGGGGAGACCCAGTACTTC. It specifies CASGPGGGETQYF.

This chain connects TRBV6-2 or TRBV6-3 to TRBJ2-7; D might be TRBD2 (6 bases). The CDR3 covers 14 residues. The germline V gene encodes CDR1 MNHEY and CDR2 SVGEGT. V lost 5 bases, J lost 4 bases, and 15 bases lay in between. CDR3 region: CASSGGKGIYEQYF. CDR3 nucleotide sequence: TGTGCCAGCAGTGGAGGGAAGGGAATTTACGAGCAGTACTTC.